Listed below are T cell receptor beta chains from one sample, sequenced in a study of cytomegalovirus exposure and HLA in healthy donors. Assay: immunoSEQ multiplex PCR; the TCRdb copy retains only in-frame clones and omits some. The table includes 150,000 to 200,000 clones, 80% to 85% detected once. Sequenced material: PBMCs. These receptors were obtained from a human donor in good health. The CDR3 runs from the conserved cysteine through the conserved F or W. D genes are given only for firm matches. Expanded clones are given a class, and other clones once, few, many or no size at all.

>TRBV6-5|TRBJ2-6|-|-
CASSYRTAGPNVLTF
TGTGCCAGCAGTTACCGGACGGCGGGACCCAACGTCCTGACTTTC
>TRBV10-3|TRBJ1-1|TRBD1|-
CAISERQGATEAFF
TGTGCCATCAGTGAGCGGCAGGGGGCGACTGAAGCTTTCTTT
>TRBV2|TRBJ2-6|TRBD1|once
CASSEQGAGANVLTF
TGTGCCAGCAGTGAACAGGGGGCTGGGGCCAACGTCCTGACTTTC
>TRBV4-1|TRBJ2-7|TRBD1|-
CASSRPGQGFYEQYF
TGCGCCAGCAGCCGGCCGGGACAGGGGTTCTACGAGCAGTACTTC
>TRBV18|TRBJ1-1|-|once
CASSPPKLRDTEAFF
TGTGCCAGCTCACCACCAAAGCTCCGGGACACTGAAGCTTTCTTT
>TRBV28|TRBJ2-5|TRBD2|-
CASRGGGRETQYF
TGTGCCAGCAGGGGGGGAGGGCGGGAGACCCAGTACTTC
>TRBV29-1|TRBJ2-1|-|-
CSVARNEQFF
TGCAGCGTCGCTAGGAATGAGCAGTTCTTC
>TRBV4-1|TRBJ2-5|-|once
CASSQEPGLPGETQYF
TGCGCCAGCAGCCAAGAGCCGGGACTGCCCGGAGAGACCCAGTACTTC
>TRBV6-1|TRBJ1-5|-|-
CASSEQGSNQPQHF
TGTGCCAGCAGTGAGCAGGGGAGCAATCAGCCCCAGCATTTT
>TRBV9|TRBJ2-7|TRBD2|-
CASSVGPSGSSYEQYF
TGTGCCAGCAGCGTAGGCCCTAGCGGGAGCTCCTACGAGCAGTACTTC
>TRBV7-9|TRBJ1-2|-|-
CASSHPTGDSGGYTF
TGTGCCAGCAGCCACCCAACGGGGGATTCGGGGGGCTACACCTTC
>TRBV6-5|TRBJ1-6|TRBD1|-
CASSRGIENSPLHF
TGTGCCAGCAGCAGGGGGATCGAAAATTCACCCCTCCACTTT
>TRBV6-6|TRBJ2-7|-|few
CASNPHESYEQYF
TGTGCCAGCAACCCCCACGAGTCCTACGAGCAGTACTTC
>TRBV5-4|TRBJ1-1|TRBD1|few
CASSHTGQGMNTEAFF
TGTGCCAGCAGCCATACTGGACAGGGTATGAACACTGAAGCTTTCTTT
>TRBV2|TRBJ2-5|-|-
CASRRYGGAETQYF
TGTGCCAGCAGACGGTATGGGGGGGCCGAGACCCAGTACTTC
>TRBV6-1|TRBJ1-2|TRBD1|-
CASSDFFAGQGQLEGGYTF
TGTGCCAGCAGTGATTTCTTTGCGGGACAGGGTCAACTAGAAGGGGGCTACACCTTC
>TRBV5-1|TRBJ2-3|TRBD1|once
CASSLSGGGEDTQYF
TGCGCCAGCAGCTTGTCAGGGGGCGGTGAGGATACGCAGTATTTT
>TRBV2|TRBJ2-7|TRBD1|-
CASSEGQGFGYEQYF
TGTGCCAGCAGTGAGGGACAGGGTTTTGGGTACGAGCAGTACTTC
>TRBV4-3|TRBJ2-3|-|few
CASSQDGGPDTQYF
TGCGCCAGCAGCCAAGATGGCGGGCCAGATACGCAGTATTTT
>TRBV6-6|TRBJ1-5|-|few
CATRGDGRNQPQHF
TGTGCCACCCGGGGGGACGGCCGAAATCAGCCCCAGCATTTT
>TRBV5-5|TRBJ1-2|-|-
CASSQQPNYGYTF
TGTGCCAGCAGCCAACAGCCGAACTATGGCTACACCTTC
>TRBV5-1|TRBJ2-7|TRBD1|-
CASSLGTGGEDEQYF
TGCGCCAGCAGCTTGGGGACAGGGGGCGAAGACGAGCAGTACTTC
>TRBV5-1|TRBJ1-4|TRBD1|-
CASSLEGQEYEKLFF
TGCGCCAGCAGCTTGGAGGGACAGGAGTATGAAAAACTGTTTTTT
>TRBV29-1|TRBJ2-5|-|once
CSVEEQGQRGETQYF
TGCAGCGTTGAAGAACAGGGCCAAAGGGGAGAGACCCAGTACTTC
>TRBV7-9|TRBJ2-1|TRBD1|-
CASSSRDRAYNEQFF
TGTGCCAGCAGCTCCCGGGACAGAGCGTACAATGAGCAGTTCTTC
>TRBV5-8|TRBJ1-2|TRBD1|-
CASSLDRGGYTF
TGTGCCAGCAGCCTGGACAGGGGTGGCTACACCTTC
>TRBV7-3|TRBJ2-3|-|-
CASSPPGGDTQYF
TGTGCCAGCAGCCCACCCGGAGGAGATACGCAGTATTTT
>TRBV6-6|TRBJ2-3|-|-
CASSFTGSLTDTQYF
TGTGCCAGCAGTTTCACAGGGTCCCTCACAGATACGCAGTATTTT
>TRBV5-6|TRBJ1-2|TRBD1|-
CASSLDRGYYGYTF
TGTGCCAGCAGCTTGGACAGGGGGTACTATGGCTACACCTTC
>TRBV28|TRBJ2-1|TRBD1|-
CASSSSLRTGNNEQFF
TGTGCCAGCAGTTCGTCATTGAGGACAGGGAACAATGAGCAGTTCTTC
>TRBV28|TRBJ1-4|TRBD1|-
CASRTWDREREKLFF
TGTGCCAGCCGCACTTGGGACAGGGAGAGGGAAAAACTGTTTTTT
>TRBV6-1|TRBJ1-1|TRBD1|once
CASSADRVNTEAFF
TGTGCCAGCAGTGCGGACAGGGTGAACACTGAAGCTTTCTTT
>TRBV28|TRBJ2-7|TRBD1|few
CASSPGQGNRQQYF
TGTGCCAGCAGTCCGGGACAGGGTAATCGGCAGCAGTACTTC